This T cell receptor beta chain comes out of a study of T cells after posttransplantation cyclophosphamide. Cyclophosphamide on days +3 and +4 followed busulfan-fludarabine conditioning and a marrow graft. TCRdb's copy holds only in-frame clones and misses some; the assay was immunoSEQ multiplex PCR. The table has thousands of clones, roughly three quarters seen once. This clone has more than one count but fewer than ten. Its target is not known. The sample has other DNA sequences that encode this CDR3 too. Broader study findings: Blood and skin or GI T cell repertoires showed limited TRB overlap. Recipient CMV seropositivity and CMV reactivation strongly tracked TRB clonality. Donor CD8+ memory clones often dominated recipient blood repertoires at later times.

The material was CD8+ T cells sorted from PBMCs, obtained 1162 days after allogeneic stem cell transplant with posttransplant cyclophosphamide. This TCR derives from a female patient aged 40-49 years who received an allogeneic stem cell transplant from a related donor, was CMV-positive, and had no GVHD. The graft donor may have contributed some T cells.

The CDR3 loop reads CASFFKQGTAYEQYF. The CDR3 DNA reads as TGTGCCAGCTTTTTCAAACAGGGGACGGCATACGAGCAGTACTTC. The chain joins TRBV9 to TRBJ2-7; 7 nucleotides match TRBD1. Germline V gene data show CDR1 as SGDLS and CDR2 as YYNGEE. Unmatched junction bases numbered 14, after V lost 7 bases and J lost 4 bases. This CDR3 spans 15 amino acids. The variable domain in full, completed from reference TRBV9 and TRBJ2-7, reads DSGVTQTPKHLITATGQRVTLRCSPRSGDLSVYWYQQSLDQGLQFLIQYYNGEERAKGNILERFSAQQFPDLHSELNLSSLELGDSALYFCASFFKQGTAYEQYFGPGTRLTVT.